The 23 T cell receptor beta chains reported below all come from one sample, sequenced in a study of shared clonotypes between healthy human individuals. Profiling relied on immunoSEQ multiplex PCR, and the TCRdb table lists in-frame clones only, not all of them. The table has 500,000 or so clones, about 96% seen once. The specimen sequenced was naive CD4+ T cells sorted from blood. The subset: CD45RA+ positively selected. The receptors were gathered from a woman in her thirties in good health.

This chain joins TRBV27 and TRBJ2-6; D unresolved. Germline values: CDR1 MNHEY, CDR2 SMNVEV (reference sequence). Trimming cost V 6 bases and J 0 bases, with 6 bases left between them. The CDR3 contains 14 residues. As DNA, the CDR3 is TGTGCCAGCAGCCTATACTCTGGGGCCAACGTCCTGACTTTC. Protein sequence: CASSLYSGANVLTF.

The chain is built from TRBV28 and TRBJ2-1; a weak D match, TRBD2 (5 bases). Deletions cut 2 bases from V and 9 bases from J, with 11 bases between. The CDR3 runs 13 residues. Per germline, CDR1 MDHEN and CDR2 SYDVKM. CDR3 nucleotide sequence: TGTGCCAGCAGTTTAGGAGGATCAGGTGAGCAGTTCTTC. It encodes CASSLGGSGEQFF.

The chain is built from TRBV2 and TRBJ1-4; D not certain. The CDR3 spans 14 residues. V was cut by 3 bases and J by 7 bases, with 12 bases left in between. CDR1 SNHLY and CDR2 FYNNEI come from the germline V gene. The CDR3 is CASSDRSTGEKLFF. The DNA of the CDR3 is TGTGCCAGCAGTGACAGGTCGACGGGTGAAAAACTGTTTTTT.

The chain links TRBV5-1 to TRBJ2-1; 7 positions agree with TRBD1. After removal of 0 bases from V and 8 bases from J, the junction contained 2 bases not matched to a gene. Per the germline V gene, CDR1 is SGHRS and CDR2 is YFSETQ. This CDR3 has 13 amino acids. The DNA for the CDR3 is TGCGCCAGCAGCTTGGCTCAGGGGGATGAGCAGTTCTTC. This sequence encodes CASSLAQGDEQFF.

This clone was picked up one time. The chain carries TRBV7-7 and TRBJ2-1; weak D call: TRBD2 (5 bases). The CDR3 contains 15 residues. V dropped 1 base and J dropped 5 bases, with 12 bases sitting between them. CDR1 is SSHAT and CDR2 is FNYEAQ in the germline V gene (reference sequence). CDR3 DNA: TGTGCCAGCAGCTTAGGAGGGAGAAATAACAATGAGCAGTTCTTC. Its protein is CASSLGGRNNNEQFF. The full variable domain, in which reference TRBV7-7 and TRBJ2-1 provide the parts outside the CDR3, is GAGVSQSPRYKVTKRGQDVTLRCDPISSHATLYWYQQALGQGPEFLTYFNYEAQPDKSGLPSDRFSAERPEGSISTLTIQRTEQRDSAMYRCASSLGGRNNNEQFFGPGTRLTVL.

The rearrangement uses TRBV28 and TRBJ1-5; D gene unclear. Looked up from germline, CDR1 is MDHEN and CDR2 is SYDVKM. This CDR3 spans 15 amino acids. V was trimmed by 2 bases and J by 3 bases, leaving 11 bases between them. The CDR3 DNA sequence: TGTGCCAGCAGTTTAGACCCGGGCCTCAATCAGCCCCAGCATTTT. Protein product: CASSLDPGLNQPQHF. Full variable domain (remainder filled in from reference TRBV28 and TRBJ1-5): DVKVTQSSRYLVKRTGEKVFLECVQDMDHENMFWYRQDPGLGLRLIYFSYDVKMKEKGDIPEGYSVSREKKERFSLILESASTNQTSMYLCASSLDPGLNQPQHFGDGTRLSIL.

The CDR3 sequence is CASSPPLSASLKTYNEQFF. CDR3 coding DNA: TGCGCCAGCAGCCCTCCGTTGTCGGCTTCTCTGAAGACCTACAATGAGCAGTTCTTC. The gene calls are TRBV4-1 and TRBJ2-1; unclear D gene. CDR3 length: 19 amino acids. The V end lost 4 bases, the J end lost 2 bases, and 24 bases lay between the germline ends. Germline values: CDR1 MGHRA, CDR2 YSYEKL.

Written as DNA, the CDR3 is TGTGCCAGCAGTTACGGACAGGGGTCATTCTACGAGCAGTACTTC. Translated, it gives CASSYGQGSFYEQYF. V is TRBV6-5 and J is TRBJ2-7; 9 positions agree with TRBD1. V was pared by 2 bases and J by 3 bases, with 5 bases of the junction left unmatched. This CDR3 contains 15 residues. CDR1 MNHEY and CDR2 SVGAGI come from the germline V gene.

This clone was observed a few times. The chain uses TRBV29-1 and TRBJ1-2, with 10 bases fitting TRBD1. V lost 7 bases, J lost 5 bases, and 4 bases stayed unmatched. The CDR3 length is 12 residues. The germline V gene has CDR1 SQVTM and CDR2 ANQGSEA. The CDR3 region is CSAGQGEYGYTF. In DNA form, the CDR3 reads TGCAGCGCCGGACAGGGGGAGTATGGCTACACCTTC.

The chain uses TRBV2 and TRBJ2-7; D unclear. Trimming cost V 5 bases and J 0 bases, with 5 bases left between them. The CDR3 covers 12 residues. Germline CDR1 SNHLY, CDR2 FYNNEI. As DNA, the CDR3 is TGTGCCAGCAGTAGAACCTCCTACGAGCAGTACTTC. This encodes CASSRTSYEQYF. Full variable domain (missing parts from reference TRBV2 and TRBJ2-7): EPEVTQTPSHQVTQMGQEVILRCVPISNHLYFYWYRQILGQKVEFLVSFYNNEISEKSEIFDDQFSVERPDGSNFTLKIRSTKLEDSAMYFCASSRTSYEQYFGPGTRLTVT.

The rearrangement joins TRBV6-5 to TRBJ2-3; D is ambiguous. V shed 2 bases and J shed 2 bases, with 8 bases lying between them. Germline V gene sequence: CDR1 MNHEY, CDR2 SVGAGI. The CDR3 spans 14 residues. The DNA of the CDR3 is TGTGCCAGCAGTTACGACGCGAACACAGATACGCAGTATTTT. Translating gives CASSYDANTDTQYF.

The chain employs TRBV7-8 and TRBJ2-5; D not certain. The germline V gene has CDR1 SGHVS and CDR2 FQNEAQ. The V end was cut by 1 base, the J end by 5 bases, with 14 bases between. The CDR3 has 15 residues. CDR3 sequence: CASSLEPLRSETQYF. The DNA for the CDR3 is TGTGCCAGCAGCTTAGAACCCCTCAGGTCGGAGACCCAGTACTTC.

This chain joins TRBV28 and TRBJ2-7; 8 bases align to TRBD2. V dropped 6 bases and J dropped 2; count of bases not matched to a gene: 12. The germline CDR1 and CDR2 sequences are MDHEN and SYDVKM. The CDR3 has 16 amino acids. CDR3 region: CASSPRPSGRPYEQYF. The CDR3 DNA reads TGTGCCAGCAGCCCCCGACCCAGCGGGAGACCCTACGAGCAGTACTTC.

The V gene is TRBV9, the J gene TRBJ2-3; TRBD2 agrees at 14 bases. Germline lookup yields CDR1 SGDLS and CDR2 YYNGEE. The CDR3 is made up of 20 amino acids. V shed 0 bases, J shed 0 bases, and the junction held 9 bases outside the gene matches. The CDR3 is CASSVATGTSGSLSTDTQYF. CDR3 bases: TGTGCCAGCAGCGTAGCTACCGGGACTAGCGGGAGTTTAAGCACAGATACGCAGTATTTT.

The genes are TRBV28 and TRBJ2-5; perhaps D is TRBD1 or TRBD2 (5 bases each). The better agreement between TRBJ2-7 and the DNA end casts doubt on the J call. The germline CDR1 and CDR2 sequences are MDHEN and SYDVKM. This CDR3 has 12 residues. CDR3 DNA: TGTGCCAGCACTTGGGGGTCCTACGAGCAGTACTTC. Residues: CASTWGSYEQYF.

The rearrangement uses TRBV19 and TRBJ1-3, with a tentative D call TRBD1 (5 bases). V dropped 7 bases and J dropped 1 base, with 11 bases sitting between them. CDR1 and CDR2 (germline): LNHDA, SQIVND (reference sequence). The CDR3 covers 14 residues. DNA for the CDR3: TGTGCCAGTACCAAGGGGCAGTCTGGAAACACCATATATTTT. This gives the protein CASTKGQSGNTIYF.

The chain joins TRBV6-1 to TRBJ2-6; D gene uncertain. The germline CDR1 and CDR2 sequences are MNHNS and SASEGT. With 4 bases removed from V and 3 bases from J, the gap between germline ends came to 7 bases. The CDR3 contains 14 residues. This CDR3 reads CASSVGDGANVLTF. CDR3 nucleotides: TGTGCCAGCAGTGTTGGGGATGGGGCCAACGTCCTGACTTTC.

The J gene is TRBJ2-3, the V gene TRBV10-2; D gene uncertain. V was trimmed by 6 bases and J by 1 base, leaving 2 bases between them. Germline-derived CDR1 and CDR2 are WSHSY and SAAADI. The CDR3 spans 11 residues. The CDR3, as DNA: TGCGCCAGCAGCCGCACAGATACGCAGTATTTT. Its protein product is CASSRTDTQYF.

V is TRBV5-1 and J is TRBJ2-3; 8 bases fit TRBD2. The CDR3 runs to 15 residues. The germline CDR1 and CDR2 sequences are SGHRS and YFSETQ. V gave up 4 bases and J gave up 4 bases; unmatched junction bases: 8. The CDR3: CASSGMRGVADTQYF. The DNA of the CDR3 is TGCGCCAGCAGCGGGATGCGGGGGGTGGCAGATACGCAGTATTTT.

The J gene is TRBJ2-3, the V gene TRBV7-2; a possible D gene is TRBD1 (5 bases). Germline CDR1 and CDR2: SGHTA and FQGNSA. The V end lost 0 bases, the J end lost 0 bases, and 7 bases lay between the germline ends. The CDR3 consists of 15 residues. The CDR3 spells CASSLATGSTDTQYF. CDR3 bases: TGTGCCAGCAGCTTAGCCACAGGAAGCACAGATACGCAGTATTTT.

This rearrangement joins TRBV5-1 to TRBJ2-5; TRBD1 or TRBD2 may be the D gene (6 bases each). The CDR3 length is 15 residues. Germline CDR1 reads SGHRS; CDR2 reads YFSETQ. Trimming took 2 bases from V and 4 from J, leaving 15 bases between them. The CDR3 bases are TGCGCCAGCAGCTTACGGGGCAGGGGAGGAGAGACCCAGTACTTC. It specifies CASSLRGRGGETQYF.

CDR3 DNA: TGCGCCAGCAGCTCGTTAGCGGGAGCGATCTCCTACGAGCAGTACTTC. Translating it yields CASSSLAGAISYEQYF. The chain joins TRBV5-1 to TRBJ2-7, with TRBD2 matching 9 bases. The germline CDR1 and CDR2 sequences are SGHRS and YFSETQ. Germline trimming cut 3 bases from V and 0 bases from J; bases unmatched to any gene: 7. CDR3 length: 16 residues.

The chain joins TRBV19 to TRBJ1-4; D is possibly TRBD1 (6 bases). In germline, CDR1 is LNHDA, CDR2 SQIVND (reference sequence). This CDR3 comprises 14 residues. V was trimmed by 5 bases and J by 4 bases, leaving 11 bases between them. For the CDR3, the DNA is TGTGCCAGTAGTCCACAGGGAGATAATGAAAAACTGTTTTTT. This translates into CASSPQGDNEKLFF.